This entry features one T cell receptor (beta chain) sequence. This entry comes from a study of T cell changes during pregnancy in multiple sclerosis. Assay used: immunoSEQ multiplex PCR; TCRdb lists only in-frame clones, some missing. The sample holds 85,000 to 100,000 clones, around 90% seen once. Trimming took 4 bases from V and 3 from J; bases not matched to a gene: 6. There are 14 residues in the CDR3. Germline V lookup: CDR1 SGDLS, CDR2 YYNGEE. The TCR sequence derives from a female donor with multiple sclerosis, enrolled in a pregnancy study. The chain carries TRBV9 and TRBJ2-7; 8 positions agree with TRBD2. This sample comprised peripheral blood, obtained in the first trimester of pregnancy. The CDR3 loop is CASSPGGYSYEQYF. The CDR3 DNA reads as TGTGCCAGCAGCCCGGGGGGGTACAGCTACGAGCAGTACTTC.